This T cell receptor (beta chain) is drawn from a study of blood T cell repertoires in COVID-19. About the study: Samples of COVID-19 (acute and convalescent) were obtained from the United States, Italy and Spain.

The table came from immunoSEQ multiplex PCR; TCRdb's copy has only in-frame clones and leaves some out. Of 150,000 to 200,000 clones in the sample, about 89% are singletons; the top ten hold approximately 3.5%. V was trimmed by 1 base and J by 3 bases, leaving 13 bases between them. CDR1 SGHRS and CDR2 YFSETQ come from the germline V gene. The CDR3 extends over 15 amino acids. Sequencing used peripheral blood. The chain recombines TRBV5-1 with TRBJ2-5, with D hard to call. The receptor was isolated from a man in his sixties or seventies with acute or convalescent COVID-19. The CDR3 region has the DNA TGCGCCAGCAGCTTGTACGCATTGGGCGAAGAGACCCAGTACTTC. It encodes CASSLYALGEETQYF.